This T cell receptor beta chain was profiled in a study of identifying expanded T cells in peripheral blood. Germline V gene lookup returns CDR1 LGHNA and CDR2 YSLEER. CDR3 length equals 14 residues. The V end lost 0 bases, the J end lost 7 bases, and 12 bases lay between the germline ends. The assay was immunoSEQ multiplex PCR, and TCRdb's table has in-frame clones only and misses some. The profile shows tens of thousands of clones, about 83% of them singletons. The sequence was collected from a person aged 18 to 75 in good health. The sample consisted of blood. The rearrangement uses TRBV4-3 and TRBJ1-2; D is uncertain. CDR3 bases: TGCGCCAGCAGCCAAGACTCTAGGCTAGGTGGCTACACCTTC. Residues: CASSQDSRLGGYTF.